This T cell receptor beta chain appears in the sequencing data of a study of response to subunit inactivated influenza vaccine. This CDR3 is 14 amino acids long. CDR1 is SGHTA and CDR2 is FQGNSA in the germline V gene. V lost 3 bases to trimming and J lost 6 bases, with 11 bases between them. This clonotype turned up a few times. Its antigen is undetermined. Study observations and caveats: A suggestion made by the authors is that each seasonal influenza vaccination recruits few new T cells.

Each CDR3 protein gets one entry after TCRdb re-called the RT-PCR reads with MiXCR. The table lists hundreds of thousands of distinct CDR3 sequences, around 15% of them singletons. Here the sequenced sample was PBMCs from blood, taken 14 to 15 days before vaccination. The J gene is TRBJ2-2, the V gene TRBV7-2; D unresolved. The source is a man aged 45-60 years who received an inactivated influenza vaccine. CDR3 amino acids: CASSFTRSPGELFF. The CDR3 nucleotides read TGTGCCAGCAGCTTTACCCGATCCCCCGGGGAGCTGTTTTTT.